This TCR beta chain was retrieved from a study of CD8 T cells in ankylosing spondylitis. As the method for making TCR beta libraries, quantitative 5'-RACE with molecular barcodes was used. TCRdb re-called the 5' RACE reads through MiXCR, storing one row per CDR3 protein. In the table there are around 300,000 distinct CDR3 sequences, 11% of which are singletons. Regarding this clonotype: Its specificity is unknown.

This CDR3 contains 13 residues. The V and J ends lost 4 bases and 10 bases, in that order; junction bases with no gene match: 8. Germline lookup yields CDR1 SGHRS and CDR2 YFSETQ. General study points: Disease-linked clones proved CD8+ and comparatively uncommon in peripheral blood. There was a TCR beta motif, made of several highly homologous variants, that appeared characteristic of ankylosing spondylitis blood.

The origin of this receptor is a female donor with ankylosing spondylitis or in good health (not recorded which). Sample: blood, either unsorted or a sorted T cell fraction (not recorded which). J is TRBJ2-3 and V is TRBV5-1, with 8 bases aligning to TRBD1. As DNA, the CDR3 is TGCGCCAGCAGCGACCGGACAGGGAGGCCGCAGTATTTT. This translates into CASSDRTGRPQYF.